Detailed here is one TCR beta chain. The antigen is unknown. The length of the CDR3 is 14 residues. Per germline, CDR1 LNHDA and CDR2 SQIVND (reference sequence). V was cut by 1 base and J by 6 bases, with 9 bases left in between. This sample was included in a study of CD8+CD57+ T cells in acquired aplastic anemia. Across the study: Each DNA sample taken from sorted CD4+ and CD8+ cells came to around 3.4 ug on average. Roughly 11 million reads were obtained on average for healthy donor CD4+ cells. General observations from the study: For CD8+ Simpson's diversity, patients and controls showed no significant difference. Comparison of patients with controls identified around 28 shared CD8+ CDR3 sequences.

CDR3 and TCR beta VDJ profiling relied on a genomic DNA template. Using its own MiXCR run on the reads, TCRdb lists one record per CDR3 protein. The repertoire holds around 68,000 distinct CDR3 sequences, approximately 50% seen once, with approximately 8.3% in the top ten. The sample comprised sorted CD4+, CD8+, or CD8+CD57+ T cells (not recorded which) from PBMCs. The rearrangement uses TRBV19 and TRBJ2-2; D gene ambiguous. This sequence originates from a human donor in good health, serving as a control. This CDR3 reads CASSIAGSAGELFF. The CDR3 region has the DNA TGTGCCAGTAGTATAGCCGGGTCGGCCGGGGAGCTGTTTTTT. Based on the CDR3 plus reference TRBV19 and TRBJ2-2, the full variable domain is DGGITQSPKYLFRKEGQNVTLSCEQNLNHDAMYWYRQDPGQGLRLIYYSQIVNDFQKGDIAEGYSVSREKKESFPLTVTSAQKNPTAFYLCASSIAGSAGELFFGEGSRLTVL.